A single TCR beta chain is shown here with its context. At one end, the junction sequence differs from germline, possibly due to a read error. The same CDR3 can be traced to other DNA sequences in this sample. Germline V gene sequence: CDR1 GTSNPN, CDR2 SVGIG (reference sequence). The CDR3 runs to 15 residues. This record comes from a study of blood T cell repertoires in COVID-19. In the study overall: Some COVID-19 samples were acute and others convalescent; all came from the United States, Italy and Spain. PBMCs, B-cell-depleted T cells, or T cells were the source of the cDNA or gDNA that made up the material.

In the study's own analysis: Amplification of reference gene primers was used by the study to estimate nucleated cell counts. Here immunoSEQ multiplex PCR was the method, and the copy in TCRdb shows in-frame clones only, minus some. That table gives V, J and clone size, and the DNA gave D and trimming. The sample carries 95,000 to 110,000 clones, roughly 90% recorded once. The chain uses TRBV30 and TRBJ1-4, with 9 bases matching TRBD1. This receptor was identified in a human donor in a cohort sampled during active COVID-19. The sample consisted of peripheral blood. This CDR3 reads CAWSVTGTGNEKLFF. CDR3 sequence (DNA): TGCGCCTGGAGTGTTACCGGGACAGGGAATGAAAAACTGTTTTTT.